This TCR beta chain came from a study of cytomegalovirus exposure and HLA in healthy donors. This clone came up a few times. Antigen unknown. PCR amplification relied on 60 Vbeta primers (plus 13 Jbeta primers). This table comes from immunoSEQ multiplex PCR, and its TCRdb copy is limited to in-frame clones, with some not included. The sample gives around 140,000 clones, about 84% of which show up once; 2.4% is in the top ten. Study-wide points: It was confirmed in vitro that a few of the CMV-associated chains were specific for CMV antigens. The study designated 150 to 200 TCR beta chains cytomegalovirus-associated. Common viral pathogens (according to a later analysis) appeared linked to several of the most significant clusters.

CDR1 MNHNS and CDR2 SASEGT come from the germline V gene. V trimming: 5 bases; J trimming: 4 bases; junction bases outside the gene matches: 4. The CDR3 totals 15 residues. The sequence was obtained from a woman younger than 35 in good health and CMV-seropositive. Sequences were obtained from PBMCs. The gene calls are TRBV6-1 and TRBJ2-3; 12 nucleotides line up with TRBD2. This chain's CDR3 is CASSRLAGEADTQYF. The CDR3 DNA is TGTGCCAGCAGTCGACTAGCGGGGGAGGCAGATACGCAGTATTTT.